The entry below gives a single T cell receptor (beta chain) sequence along with its context. These data are taken from a study of blood T cell repertoires in COVID-19. The CDR3 consists of 14 residues. Per germline, CDR1 SGHTA and CDR2 FQGNSA. V gave up 4 bases and J gave up 7 bases; unmatched junction bases: 8. The data were produced by immunoSEQ multiplex PCR, yet TCRdb's version contains in-frame clones alone and is incomplete. Counted here are more than 110,000 clones, around 82% occurring once; the ten biggest clones make up 5.5%. This sequence originates from a man aged 35 to 55 with acute COVID-19. The chain carries TRBV7-2 and TRBJ2-7, with 9 bases lining up with TRBD1. The sequencing input was PBMCs or T cells enriched from blood (not recorded which). CDR3 sequence: CASSSGTGYGEQYF. Here the CDR3 DNA reads TGTGCCAGCAGCTCCGGGACAGGGTATGGGGAGCAGTACTTC.